This passage covers 16 T cell receptor beta chains from one sample sequenced in a study of cytomegalovirus exposure and HLA in healthy donors. Primers included in the PCR were 60 Vbeta and 13 Jbeta primers. The table came from immunoSEQ multiplex PCR; TCRdb's copy has only in-frame clones and leaves some out. In the table there are 120,000 to 150,000 clones, 84% of which are singletons. The sequencing input was PBMCs. The receptors shown here come from a boy aged 2 to 9 in good health and CMV-seronegative.

Worth noting for this clone: A read error may produce the germline difference seen at one junction end. The chain joins TRBV7-9 to TRBJ1-5; D remains ambiguous. Germline CDR1 SEHNR, CDR2 FQNEAQ (reference sequence). The CDR3 spans 15 residues. CDR3 DNA sequence: TGTTCCAGCAGCTTAGAACGGGAAACCAATCAGCCCCAGCATTTT. This encodes CSSSLERETNQPQHF.

This chain joins TRBV29-1 and TRBJ2-7, with TRBD1 as a possible D gene (6 bases). Trimming left V 5 bases short and J 2 bases short, with 22 bases between. This CDR3 region has 16 residues. Germline CDR1 is SQVTM and CDR2 is ANQGSEA. CDR3 amino acids: CSVSVVRTVKPYEQYF. As DNA, the CDR3 is TGCAGCGTTTCGGTGGTCCGGACAGTCAAACCCTACGAGCAGTACTTC.

This clone was detected a few times. This chain joins TRBV7-9 and TRBJ2-3, with 8 bases identical to TRBD2. There are 16 residues in the CDR3. The germline V gene has CDR1 SEHNR and CDR2 FQNEAQ (reference sequence). J lost 3 bases, V lost 4 bases, and 9 bases had no gene match. CDR3 DNA sequence: TGTGCCAGCAGCTCTCTGGCGGGAGGATTGACAGATACGCAGTATTTT. Translating gives CASSSLAGGLTDTQYF.

The rearrangement links TRBV10-1 to TRBJ2-2; no reliable D call. Germline V gene data show CDR1 as WNHNN and CDR2 as SYGVQD (reference sequence). The CDR3 contains 16 residues. Trimming pared 0 bases from V and 0 bases from J, leaving 8 bases between. CDR3 coding DNA: TGCGCCAGCAGTGAGTCGGGCATCCCGAACACCGGGGAGCTGTTTTTT. It is translated as CASSESGIPNTGELFF.

The CDR3 protein is CASNTRGSTDTQYF. The CDR3 bases are TGTGCCAGCAATACCCGGGGTAGCACAGATACGCAGTATTTT. V usage is TRBV27 and J usage is TRBJ2-3; possible D gene TRBD2, 5 bases. Trimming cost V 7 bases and J 0 bases, with 11 bases left between them. Germline CDR1 is MNHEY and CDR2 is SMNVEV (reference sequence). The CDR3 totals 14 residues.

V usage is TRBV5-5 and J usage is TRBJ1-3, with D unresolved. Germline values: CDR1 SGHKS, CDR2 YYEKEE (reference sequence). The germline V and J ends were trimmed by 3 bases and 3 bases, with 7 bases remaining between them. This CDR3 is 13 amino acids long. CDR3 sequence: CASSSTGGNTIYF. The CDR3 nucleotides read TGTGCCAGCAGCTCAACGGGTGGAAACACCATATATTTT. The complete variable domain, with remaining parts taken from reference TRBV5-5 and TRBJ1-3, reads DAGVTQSPTHLIKTRGQQVTLRCSPISGHKSVSWYQQVLGQGPQFIFQYYEKEERGRGNFPDRFSARQFPNYSSELNVNALLLGDSALYLCASSSTGGNTIYFGEGSWLTVV.

This rearrangement joins TRBV5-1 to TRBJ2-5; the D is unclear. Germline CDR1 SGHRS, CDR2 YFSETQ. The CDR3 totals 12 residues. V dropped 1 base and J dropped 4 bases, with 5 bases sitting between them. CDR3 in amino acids: CASSLSLETQYF. The CDR3 DNA reads TGCGCCAGCAGCTTGTCGTTAGAGACCCAGTACTTC.

CDR3 protein: CASSPRVGQPQHF. The CDR3, as DNA: TGTGCCAGTAGCCCCAGGGTGGGTCAGCCCCAGCATTTT. The V call is TRBV19, the J call TRBJ1-5; weak D call: TRBD1 (5 bases). CDR3 length: 13 residues. Germline V gene sequence: CDR1 LNHDA, CDR2 SQIVND (reference sequence). The V end was cut by 6 bases, the J end by 6 bases, with 12 bases between. The full variable domain, in which reference TRBV19 and TRBJ1-5 provide the parts outside the CDR3, is DGGITQSPKYLFRKEGQNVTLSCEQNLNHDAMYWYRQDPGQGLRLIYYSQIVNDFQKGDIAEGYSVSREKKESFPLTVTSAQKNPTAFYLCASSPRVGQPQHFGDGTRLSIL.

The rearrangement links TRBV27 to TRBJ2-7; 7 nucleotides agree with TRBD1. V trimming: 6 bases; J trimming: 4 bases; junction bases outside the gene matches: 9. Looked up from germline, CDR1 is MNHEY and CDR2 is SMNVEV (reference sequence). The CDR3 has 14 amino acids. The CDR3 bases are TGTGCCAGCAGCGCGTCAGGGGGATTGTACGAGCAGTACTTC. Translated, it gives CASSASGGLYEQYF.

This rearrangement joins TRBV30 to TRBJ1-2; possible D gene TRBD1, 5 bases. Germline V gene data show CDR1 as GTSNPN and CDR2 as SVGIG (reference sequence). V lost 0 bases, J lost 4 bases, and 12 bases lay in between. This CDR3 spans 14 amino acids. The CDR3, as DNA: TGTGCCTGGAGTGTCAGGCAGGGCGGCTATGGCTACACCTTC. It specifies CAWSVRQGGYGYTF.

CDR3 residues: CASSLGDINEAFF. DNA of the CDR3: TGTGCCAGCAGCTTAGGTGACATCAACGAAGCTTTCTTT. The chain employs TRBV7-9 and TRBJ1-1, with D hard to call. The CDR3 sequence is 13 residues long. Germline values: CDR1 SEHNR, CDR2 FQNEAQ (reference sequence). V was trimmed by 1 base and J by 8 bases, leaving 11 bases between them.

The V and J genes are TRBV5-1 and TRBJ2-1, with 12 bases identical to TRBD2. Germline trimming cut 4 bases from V and 5 bases from J; bases unmatched to any gene: 7. CDR3 length: 16 amino acids. The germline V gene has CDR1 SGHRS and CDR2 YFSETQ. This CDR3 is CASSPKTSGGNNEQFF. In DNA, the CDR3 is TGCGCCAGCAGCCCCAAGACTAGCGGGGGAAACAATGAGCAGTTCTTC.

This rearrangement joins TRBV5-1 to TRBJ1-2; the match to TRBD1 covers 10 bases. The germline V gene encodes CDR1 SGHRS and CDR2 YFSETQ. CDR3 length: 17 residues. Losses at the gene ends were 0 bases for V and 6 bases for J; bases not matched to a gene: 11. In nucleotides, the CDR3 is TGCGCCAGCAGCTTGGCTTGGGACAGGGGTCGAATAGATGGCTACACCTTC. It yields the protein CASSLAWDRGRIDGYTF.

V is TRBV7-3 and J is TRBJ1-1; a weak D match, TRBD1 (6 bases). Germline loops: CDR1 SGHTA, CDR2 FQGTGA. The length of the CDR3 is 13 residues. Trimming shortened V by 5 bases and J by 3 bases, and 10 bases separated the two germline ends. CDR3 protein: CASSHREDTEAFF. The CDR3 region has the DNA TGTGCCAGCAGCCACAGGGAAGACACTGAAGCTTTCTTT.

V usage is TRBV5-8 and J usage is TRBJ1-3, with D perhaps matching TRBD1 (5 bases). There are 13 residues in the CDR3. Trimming shortened V by 3 bases and J by 7 bases, and 11 bases separated the two germline ends. Germline V CDR1 and CDR2: SGHTS, YDEGEE. The CDR3 nucleotides are TGTGCCAGCAGCTATATACAGGAGAACACCATATATTTT. This codes for CASSYIQENTIYF.

The genes are TRBV6-4 and TRBJ2-1, with TRBD2 matching over 13 bases. V was pared by 6 bases and J by 4 bases, with 3 bases of the junction left unmatched. Germline-derived CDR1 and CDR2 are MRHNA and SNTAGT. CDR3 length: 15 amino acids. The CDR3 coding sequence is TGTGCCAGCAGCCTGACTAGCGGGGGGTACAATGAGCAGTTCTTC. This translates into CASSLTSGGYNEQFF.